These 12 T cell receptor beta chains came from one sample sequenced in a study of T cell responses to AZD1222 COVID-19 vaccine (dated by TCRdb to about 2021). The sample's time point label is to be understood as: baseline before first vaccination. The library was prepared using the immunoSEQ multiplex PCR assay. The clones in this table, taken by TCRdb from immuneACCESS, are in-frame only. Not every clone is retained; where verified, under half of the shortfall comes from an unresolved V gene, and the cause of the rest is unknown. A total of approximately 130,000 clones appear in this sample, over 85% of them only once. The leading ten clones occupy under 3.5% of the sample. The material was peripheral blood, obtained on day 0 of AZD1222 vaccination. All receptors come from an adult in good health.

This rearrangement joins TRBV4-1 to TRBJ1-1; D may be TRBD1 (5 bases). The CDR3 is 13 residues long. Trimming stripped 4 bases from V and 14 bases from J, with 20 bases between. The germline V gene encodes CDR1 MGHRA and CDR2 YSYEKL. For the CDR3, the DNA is TGCGCCAGCAGCCTAGAAGAGGCCGGGGGGTCCTTCTTT. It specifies CASSLEEAGGSFF.

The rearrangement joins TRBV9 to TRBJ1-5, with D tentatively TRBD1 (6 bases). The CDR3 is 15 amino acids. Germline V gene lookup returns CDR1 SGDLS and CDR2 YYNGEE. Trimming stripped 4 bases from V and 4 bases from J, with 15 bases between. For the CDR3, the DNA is TGTGCCAGCAGCCCAGGGACACAATGGAATCAGCCCCAGCATTTT. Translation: CASSPGTQWNQPQHF.

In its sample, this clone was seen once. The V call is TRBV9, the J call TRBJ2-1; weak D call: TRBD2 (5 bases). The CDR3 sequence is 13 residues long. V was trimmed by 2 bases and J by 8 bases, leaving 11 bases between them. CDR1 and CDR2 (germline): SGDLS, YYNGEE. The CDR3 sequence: CASSVSSTDEQFF. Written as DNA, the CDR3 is TGTGCCAGCAGCGTCTCTAGCACCGATGAGCAGTTCTTC.

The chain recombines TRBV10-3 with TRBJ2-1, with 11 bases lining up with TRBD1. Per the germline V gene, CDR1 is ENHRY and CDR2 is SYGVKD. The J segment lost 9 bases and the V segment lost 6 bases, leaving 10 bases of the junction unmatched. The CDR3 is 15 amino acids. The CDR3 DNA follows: TGTGCCATCAGGGAGGACAGGGGGCGCGACGGTGAGCAGTTCTTC. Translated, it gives CAIREDRGRDGEQFF.

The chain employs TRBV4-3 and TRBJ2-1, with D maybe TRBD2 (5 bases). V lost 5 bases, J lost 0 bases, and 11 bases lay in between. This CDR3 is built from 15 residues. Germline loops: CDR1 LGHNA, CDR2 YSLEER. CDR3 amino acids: CASSYERFSYNEQFF. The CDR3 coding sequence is TGCGCCAGCAGCTATGAGCGGTTCTCCTACAATGAGCAGTTCTTC.

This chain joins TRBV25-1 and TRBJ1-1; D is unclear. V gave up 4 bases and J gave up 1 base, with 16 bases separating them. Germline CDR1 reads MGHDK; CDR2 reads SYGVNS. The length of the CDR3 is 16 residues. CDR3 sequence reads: CASSALPRPSNTEAFF. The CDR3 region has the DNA TGTGCCAGCAGTGCCCTGCCTAGACCGTCGAACACTGAAGCTTTCTTT.

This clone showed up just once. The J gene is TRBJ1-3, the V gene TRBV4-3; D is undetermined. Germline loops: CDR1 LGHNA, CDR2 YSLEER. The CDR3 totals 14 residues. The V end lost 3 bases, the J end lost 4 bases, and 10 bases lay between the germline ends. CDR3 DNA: TGCGCCAGCAGCCACGATATTGGAGGAAACACCATATATTTT. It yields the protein CASSHDIGGNTIYF.

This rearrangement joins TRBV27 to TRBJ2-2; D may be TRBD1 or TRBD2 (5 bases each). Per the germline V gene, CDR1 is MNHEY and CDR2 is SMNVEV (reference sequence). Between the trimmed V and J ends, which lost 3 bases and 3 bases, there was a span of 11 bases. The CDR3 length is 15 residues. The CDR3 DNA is TGTGCCAGCAGTTTGGGGACGTTCGACACCGGGGAGCTGTTTTTT. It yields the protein CASSLGTFDTGELFF.

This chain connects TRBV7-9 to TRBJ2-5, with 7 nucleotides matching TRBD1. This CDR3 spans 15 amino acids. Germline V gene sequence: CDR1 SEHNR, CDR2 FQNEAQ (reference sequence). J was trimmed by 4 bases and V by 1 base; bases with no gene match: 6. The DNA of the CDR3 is TGTGCCAGCAGCTTAGAGGGGTCAGGGGGAGAGACCCAGTACTTC. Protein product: CASSLEGSGGETQYF.

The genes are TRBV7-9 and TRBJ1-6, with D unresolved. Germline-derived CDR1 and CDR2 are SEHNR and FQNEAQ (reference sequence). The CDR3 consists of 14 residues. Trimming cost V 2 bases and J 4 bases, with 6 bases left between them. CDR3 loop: CASSLSVYNSPLHF. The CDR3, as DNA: TGTGCCAGCAGCTTATCCGTTTATAATTCACCCCTCCACTTT. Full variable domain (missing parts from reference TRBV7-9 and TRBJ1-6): DTGVSQNPRHKITKRGQNVTFRCDPISEHNRLYWYRQTLGQGPEFLTYFQNEAQLEKSRLLSDRFSAERPKGSFSTLEIQRTEQGDSAMYLCASSLSVYNSPLHFGNGTRLTVT.

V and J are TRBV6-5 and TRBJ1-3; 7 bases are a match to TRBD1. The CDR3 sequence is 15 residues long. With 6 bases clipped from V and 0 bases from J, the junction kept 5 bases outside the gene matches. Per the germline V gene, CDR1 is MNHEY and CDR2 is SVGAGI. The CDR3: CASRRDRSSGNTIYF. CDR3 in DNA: TGTGCCAGCAGACGGGACAGAAGCTCTGGAAACACCATATATTTT.

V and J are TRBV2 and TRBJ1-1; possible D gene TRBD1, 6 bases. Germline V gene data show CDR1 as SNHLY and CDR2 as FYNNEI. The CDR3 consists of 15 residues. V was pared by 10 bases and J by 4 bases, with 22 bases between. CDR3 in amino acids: CATREIRQAGTEAFF. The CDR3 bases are TGTGCCACCAGAGAGATTAGACAGGCTGGCACTGAAGCTTTCTTT.